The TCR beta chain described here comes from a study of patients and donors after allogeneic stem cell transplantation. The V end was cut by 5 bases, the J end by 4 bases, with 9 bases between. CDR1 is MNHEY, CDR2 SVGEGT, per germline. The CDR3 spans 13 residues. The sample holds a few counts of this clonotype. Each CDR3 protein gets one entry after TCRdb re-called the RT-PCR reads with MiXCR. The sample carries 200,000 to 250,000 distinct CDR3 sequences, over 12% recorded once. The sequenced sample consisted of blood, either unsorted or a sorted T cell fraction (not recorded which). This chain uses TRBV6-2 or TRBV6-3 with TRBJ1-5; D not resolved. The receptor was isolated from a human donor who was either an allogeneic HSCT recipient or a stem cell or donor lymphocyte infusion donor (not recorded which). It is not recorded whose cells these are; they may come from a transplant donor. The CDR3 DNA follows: TGTGCCAGCAGTGAGTCGTATAATCAGCCCCAGCATTTT. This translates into CASSESYNQPQHF.